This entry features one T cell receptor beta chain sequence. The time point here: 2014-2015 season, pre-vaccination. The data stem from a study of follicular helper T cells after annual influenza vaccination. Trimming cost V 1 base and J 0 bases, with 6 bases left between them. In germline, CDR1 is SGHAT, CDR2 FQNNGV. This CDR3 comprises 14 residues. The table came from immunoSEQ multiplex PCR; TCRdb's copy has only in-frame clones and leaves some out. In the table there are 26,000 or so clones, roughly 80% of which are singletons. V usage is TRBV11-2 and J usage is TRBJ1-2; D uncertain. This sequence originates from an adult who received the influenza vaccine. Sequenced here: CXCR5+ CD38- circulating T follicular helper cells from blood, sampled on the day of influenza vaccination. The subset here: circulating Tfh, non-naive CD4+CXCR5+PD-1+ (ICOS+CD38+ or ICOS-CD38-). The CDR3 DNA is TGTGCCAGCAGCTTAGGCGGCTCTAACTATGGCTACACCTTC. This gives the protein CASSLGGSNYGYTF.